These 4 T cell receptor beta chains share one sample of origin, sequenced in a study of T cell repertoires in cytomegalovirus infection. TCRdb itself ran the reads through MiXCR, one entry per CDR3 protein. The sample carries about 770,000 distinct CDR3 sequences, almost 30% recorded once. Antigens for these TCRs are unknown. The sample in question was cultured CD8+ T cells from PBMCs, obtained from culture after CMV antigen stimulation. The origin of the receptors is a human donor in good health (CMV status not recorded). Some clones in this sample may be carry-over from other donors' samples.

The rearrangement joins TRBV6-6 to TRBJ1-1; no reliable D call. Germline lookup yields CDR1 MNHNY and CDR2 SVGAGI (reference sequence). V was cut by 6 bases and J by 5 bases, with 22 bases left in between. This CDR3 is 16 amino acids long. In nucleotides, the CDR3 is TGTGCCAGCAGCCTTCTGCCAACGACCCGGAGGACTGAAGCTTTCTTT. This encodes CASSLLPTTRRTEAFF.

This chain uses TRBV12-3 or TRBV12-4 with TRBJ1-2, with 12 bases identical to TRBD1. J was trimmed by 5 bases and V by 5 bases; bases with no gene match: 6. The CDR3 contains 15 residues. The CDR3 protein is CASSHGTGGVYGYTF. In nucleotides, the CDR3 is TGTGCCAGCAGTCACGGGACAGGGGGCGTGTATGGCTACACCTTC.

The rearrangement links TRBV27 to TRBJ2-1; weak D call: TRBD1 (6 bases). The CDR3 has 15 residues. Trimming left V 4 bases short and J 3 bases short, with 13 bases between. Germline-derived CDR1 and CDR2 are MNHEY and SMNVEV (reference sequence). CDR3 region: CASSSPGDIYNEQFF. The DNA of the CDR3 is TGTGCCAGCAGTTCCCCAGGGGACATCTACAATGAGCAGTTCTTC.

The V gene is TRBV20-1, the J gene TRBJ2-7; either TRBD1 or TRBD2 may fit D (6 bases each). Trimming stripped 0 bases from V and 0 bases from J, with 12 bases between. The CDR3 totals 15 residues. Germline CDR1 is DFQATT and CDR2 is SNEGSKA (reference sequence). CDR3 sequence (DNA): TGCAGTGCTAGAGATAGGGGGGACTTCTCCTACGAGCAGTACTTC. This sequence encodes CSARDRGDFSYEQYF.